A single sample is the source of the 13 T cell receptor beta chains below, sequenced in a study of metastatic and nonmetastatic thyroid tumors. Patients were all untreated before their thyroid surgery. Via MiXCR, TCRdb re-called the PCR reads. The repertoire holds about 10,000 clones, with less than 35% as singletons. Material for sequencing was tumor tissue. The receptor set was obtained from a female donor with papillary thyroid cancer or a benign thyroid nodule (not recorded which). Some clones in this sample may be carry-over from other donors' samples.

The chain carries TRBV28 and TRBJ1-2; maybe TRBD1 (5 bases). This CDR3 contains 15 residues. CDR1 and CDR2 (germline): MDHEN, SYDVKM. V lost 5 bases and J lost 0, with 13 bases in between. The CDR3 region is CASSLRQPANYGYTF. The DNA for the CDR3 is TGTGCCAGCAGTCTTAGACAGCCAGCTAACTATGGCTACACCTTC.

The chain employs TRBV30 and TRBJ2-2; the match to TRBD2 covers 10 bases. This CDR3 has 16 residues. The J segment lost 1 base and the V segment lost 0 bases, leaving 2 bases of the junction unmatched. Germline V lookup: CDR1 GTSNPN, CDR2 SVGIG (reference sequence). The CDR3 sequence is CAWSVAGGLNTGELFF. In DNA form, the CDR3 reads TGTGCCTGGAGTGTAGCGGGAGGGCTGAACACCGGGGAGCTGTTTTTT. Filled out from reference TRBV30 and TRBJ2-2, the complete variable domain reads SQTIHQWPATLVQPVGSPLSLECTVEGTSNPNLYWYRQAAGRGLQLLFYSVGIGQISSEVPQNLSASRPQDRQFILSSKKLLLSDSGFYLCAWSVAGGLNTGELFFGEGSRLTVL.

The CDR3: CASSSDGTGGYTF. DNA for the CDR3: TGTGCCAGTAGTTCCGACGGGACAGGGGGCTACACCTTC. This chain uses TRBV19 with TRBJ1-2, with 9 nucleotides matching TRBD1. Trimming took 5 bases from V and 8 from J; bases not matched to a gene: 6. CDR1 LNHDA and CDR2 SQIVND come from the germline V gene (reference sequence). The CDR3 loop spans 13 amino acids.

Within the sample, this clone is medium-sized (0.01 to 0.1%). V usage is TRBV27 and J usage is TRBJ1-2; D might be TRBD1 (5 bases). V lost 5 bases, J lost 3 bases, and 7 bases lay in between. Germline lookup yields CDR1 MNHEY and CDR2 SMNVEV (reference sequence). The length of the CDR3 is 12 residues. Here the CDR3 DNA reads TGTGCCAGCAGTCCGGGACACTATGGCTACACCTTC. Translated, it gives CASSPGHYGYTF.

The CDR3 DNA follows: TGTGCCAGCAGTGATAGGGACAGGGGGTTGAAGACCCAGTACTTC. As protein: CASSDRDRGLKTQYF. This sequence joins TRBV6-1 and TRBJ2-5; TRBD1 agrees at 11 bases. Looked up from germline, CDR1 is MNHNS and CDR2 is SASEGT. The ends lost 3 bases at V and 6 bases at J; junction bases unmatched: 6. The CDR3 consists of 15 residues.

This clone was found once. CDR3: CASSSDRVNNEQFF. The DNA for the CDR3 is TGTGCCAGCAGCAGTGACAGGGTGAACAATGAGCAGTTCTTC. This chain links TRBV11-2 with TRBJ2-1; 7 bases align to TRBD1. The ends lost 5 bases at V and 5 bases at J; junction bases unmatched: 6. From germline, CDR1 is SGHAT and CDR2 FQNNGV. This CDR3 has 14 residues.

By frequency in the sample, this clone is medium-sized. V and J are TRBV29-1 and TRBJ1-1, with D tentatively TRBD1 (5 bases). CDR1 and CDR2 (germline): SQVTM, ANQGSEA. The CDR3 length is 13 residues. V was cut by 2 bases and J by 3 bases, with 10 bases left in between. Written as DNA, the CDR3 is TGCAGCGTTGAACCGTGGGGGGACACTGAAGCTTTCTTT. It codes for CSVEPWGDTEAFF.

In regard to this clone: An end of the junction differs from the germline gene, which may be a read error. The chain joins TRBV7-8 to TRBJ1-2; no clear D. The CDR3 is 12 amino acids. Germline V lookup: CDR1 SGHVS, CDR2 FQNEAQ. The CDR3 nucleotides read TGTGTCAGCAGCCATTATAAGTATGGCTACACCTTC. Amino acid sequence: CVSSHYKYGYTF.

The sample holds a few counts of this clone. The chain has TRBV6-1 and TRBJ1-2; unclear D gene. The V gene lost 10 bases and the J gene lost 5 bases, with 20 bases spanning the gap. The CDR3 runs 14 residues. Germline lookup yields CDR1 MNHNS and CDR2 SASEGT. The CDR3 nucleotides are TGTGCCACCCAAAGCTGGGGAAGTAATTATGGCTACACCTTC. This gives the protein CATQSWGSNYGYTF.

This clone was counted between two and nine times. The J gene is TRBJ1-4, the V gene TRBV6-1, with 7 bases fitting TRBD1. Germline V gives CDR1 MNHNS, CDR2 SASEGT. This CDR3 has 13 amino acids. V lost 5 bases to trimming and J lost 8 bases; unmatched junction nucleotides: 5. DNA for the CDR3: TGTGCCAGCAGTAAGAGGGGGCTCGAAAAACTGTTTTTT. Its protein product is CASSKRGLEKLFF.

This clone is categorized as medium-sized. The rearrangement joins TRBV7-2 to TRBJ2-3; 10 nucleotides align to TRBD2. Germline V lookup: CDR1 SGHTA, CDR2 FQGNSA. V lost 3 bases and J lost 4; bases outside the gene matches: 4. This CDR3 spans 15 amino acids. The CDR3, as DNA: TGTGCCAGCAGCTTCCCTAGCGGGAGCGCAGATACGCAGTATTTT. Its translation is CASSFPSGSADTQYF.

The chain links TRBV11-2 to TRBJ2-5, with 9 bases aligning to TRBD2. This CDR3 is 14 amino acids long. After removal of 5 bases from V and 1 base from J, the junction contained 2 bases not matched to a gene. Germline lookup yields CDR1 SGHAT and CDR2 FQNNGV. In DNA, the CDR3 is TGTGCCAGCAGCGCGACTAGCGGCCAAGAGACCCAGTACTTC. This translates into CASSATSGQETQYF. Complete variable domain (other parts from reference TRBV11-2 and TRBJ2-5): EAGVAQSPRYKIIEKRQSVAFWCNPISGHATLYWYQQILGQGPKLLIQFQNNGVVDDSQLPKDRFSAERLKGVDSTLKIQPAKLEDSAVYLCASSATSGQETQYFGPGTRLLVL.

This clone was observed a few times. This chain uses TRBV28 with TRBJ1-1; D is possibly TRBD1 (5 bases). CDR1 and CDR2 from the germline V gene are MDHEN and SYDVKM. The CDR3 extends over 15 amino acids. Trimming cost V 6 bases and J 0 bases, with 14 bases left between them. The CDR3 sequence: CASRTPGTVNTEAFF. In DNA, the CDR3 is TGTGCCAGCAGGACCCCCGGGACTGTGAACACTGAAGCTTTCTTT.